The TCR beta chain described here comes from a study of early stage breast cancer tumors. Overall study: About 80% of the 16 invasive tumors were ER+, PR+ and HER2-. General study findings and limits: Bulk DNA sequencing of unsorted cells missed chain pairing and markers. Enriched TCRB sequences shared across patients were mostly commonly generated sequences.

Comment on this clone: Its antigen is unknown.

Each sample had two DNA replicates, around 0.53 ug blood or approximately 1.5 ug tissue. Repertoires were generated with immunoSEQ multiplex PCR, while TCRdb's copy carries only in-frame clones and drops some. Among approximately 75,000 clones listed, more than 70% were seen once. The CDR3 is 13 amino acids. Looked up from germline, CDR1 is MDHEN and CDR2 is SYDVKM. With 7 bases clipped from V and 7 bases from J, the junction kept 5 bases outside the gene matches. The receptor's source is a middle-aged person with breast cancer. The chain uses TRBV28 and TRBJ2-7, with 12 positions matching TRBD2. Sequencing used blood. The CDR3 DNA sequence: TGTGCCAGCATCAAGACTAGCGGGAGTGAGCAGTACTTC. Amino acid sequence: CASIKTSGSEQYF. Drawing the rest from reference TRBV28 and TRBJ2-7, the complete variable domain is DVKVTQSSRYLVKRTGEKVFLECVQDMDHENMFWYRQDPGLGLRLIYFSYDVKMKEKGDIPEGYSVSREKKERFSLILESASTNQTSMYLCASIKTSGSEQYFGPGTRLTVT.